These T cell receptor beta chains were read from a single sample in a study of cytomegalovirus exposure and HLA in healthy donors. Produced via immunoSEQ multiplex PCR; TCRdb's table is partial and in-frame only. The sample yields about 89,000 clones, around 76% seen once. The sequencing sample was made of PBMCs. The receptor source for this set is a man aged 25 to 40 in good health and CMV-seropositive. The CDR3 runs from the conserved cysteine through the conserved F or W. A D gene is named only where the DNA matches it firmly. Size is omitted from some rows. Given values are once, few, many or a class for expanded clones.

>TRBD1|TRBV23-1|.|TRBJ2-7
CASIKGQGAQVEQYF
TGCGCCAGCATCAAAGGACAGGGGGCGCAAGTTGAGCAGTACTTC
>.|TRBV11-2|.|TRBJ2-3
CASSPSRGRWVDTQYF
TGTGCCAGCAGTCCTTCTAGAGGTCGGTGGGTAGATACGCAGTATTTT
>.|TRBV19|.|TRBJ1-1
CASIRPGESNTEAFF
TGTGCCAGTATAAGACCCGGGGAATCCAACACTGAAGCTTTCTTT
>.|TRBV5-5|.|TRBJ1-5
CASSPEVGYQPQHF
TGTGCCAGCAGCCCGGAGGTAGGTTATCAGCCCCAGCATTTT
>.|TRBV6-1|once|TRBJ2-7
CATRRESSYEQYF
TGTGCCACCAGACGGGAGAGCTCCTACGAGCAGTACTTC
>.|TRBV30|many|TRBJ1-1
CAWSVTGDTEAFF
TGTGCCTGGAGTGTAACCGGGGACACTGAAGCTTTCTTT
>TRBD1|TRBV5-4|.|TRBJ2-7
CASSLGDRDYEQYF
TGTGCCAGCAGCTTGGGGGACAGAGACTACGAGCAGTACTTC
>TRBD2|TRBV15|.|TRBJ2-1
CATSRGTSGGAGSLGEQFF
TGTGCCACCAGCAGAGGGACTAGCGGGGGGGCGGGGTCTCTTGGTGAGCAGTTCTTC
>.|TRBV5-1|few|TRBJ2-7
CASSTSLSGVYEQYF
TGCGCCAGCAGCACATCCCTATCAGGGGTCTACGAGCAGTACTTC
>TRBD1|TRBV5-1|.|TRBJ2-5
CATGTGRGQETQYF
TGCGCCACGGGGACGGGCAGGGGGCAAGAGACCCAGTACTTC
>TRBD1|TRBV6-6|.|TRBJ1-4
CASSYGTGEKLFF
TGTGCCAGCAGTTACGGGACAGGGGAGAAACTGTTTTTT
>TRBD2|TRBV29-1|.|TRBJ2-3
CSVRTSSYTQYF
TGCAGCGTCAGGACTAGCAGCTATACGCAGTATTTT
>TRBD1|TRBV2|once|TRBJ1-1
CASSDRDRGTEAFF
TGTGCCAGCAGTGACCGGGACAGGGGGACTGAAGCTTTCTTT
>.|TRBV7-9|few|TRBJ1-1
CASSQAPMNTEAFF
TGTGCCAGCAGCCAAGCCCCGATGAACACTGAAGCTTTCTTT
>.|TRBV29-1|.|TRBJ2-7
CSVTLEGASYEQYF
TGCAGCGTCACCCTGGAGGGAGCCTCCTACGAGCAGTACTTC
>.|TRBV5-6|.|TRBJ2-7
CASSLEPLYEQYF
TGTGCCAGCAGCTTGGAGCCTCTCTACGAGCAGTACTTC
>TRBD1|TRBV6-5|.|TRBJ2-7
CATKARDRGHEQYF
TGTGCCACCAAAGCAAGGGACAGGGGCCACGAGCAGTACTTC
>TRBD1|TRBV11-2|once|TRBJ2-2
CASTDDRGRGELFF
TGTGCCAGCACCGATGACAGGGGGCGTGGGGAGCTGTTTTTT
>TRBD1|TRBV2|.|TRBJ2-2
CASSAPQGAVGELFF
TGTGCCAGCAGCGCCCCCCAGGGGGCGGTCGGGGAGCTGTTTTTT
>.|TRBV7-2|.|TRBJ2-1
CASSLDINEQFF
TGTGCCAGCAGCTTAGACATCAATGAGCAGTTCTTC
>TRBD2|TRBV5-1|few|TRBJ2-7
CASSLVGLEEQYF
TGCGCCAGCAGCTTGGTGGGACTAGAGGAGCAGTACTTC
>TRBD2|TRBV19|.|TRBJ2-7
CASSTGLELYEQYF
TGTGCCAGTAGTACGGGACTAGAGTTGTACGAGCAGTACTTC
>.|TRBV5-6|.|TRBJ2-7
CASSGTGLEQYF
TGTGCCAGCAGCGGAACAGGGCTCGAGCAGTACTTC
>.|TRBV29-1|.|TRBJ2-1
CSVAQGFEYNEQFF
TGCAGCGTAGCGCAAGGTTTTGAGTACAATGAGCAGTTCTTC
>.|TRBV5-8|few|TRBJ1-1
CASSRAAGAPNTEAFF
TGTGCCAGCAGCCGTGCGGCAGGGGCCCCGAACACTGAAGCTTTCTTT
>TRBD2|TRBV7-8|.|TRBJ2-1
CASSPQTSGGNNEQFF
TGTGCCAGCAGCCCCCAGACTAGCGGGGGGAACAATGAGCAGTTCTTC
>TRBD2|TRBV9|.|TRBJ2-3
CASNSGGGTDTQYF
TGTGCCAGTAATAGCGGGGGGGGCACAGATACGCAGTATTTT
>TRBD2|TRBV9|.|TRBJ2-3
CASSVEPSGGTDTQYF
TGTGCCAGCAGCGTAGAACCTAGCGGGGGGACAGATACGCAGTATTTT
>.|TRBV4-3|few|TRBJ2-7
CASSQDPSGPEQYF
TGCGCCAGCAGCCAAGATCCCTCGGGTCCCGAGCAGTACTTC
>.|TRBV4-3|.|TRBJ1-4
CASSQGDLRNEKLFF
TGCGCCAGCAGCCAAGGGGACTTACGTAATGAAAAACTGTTTTTT
>.|TRBV6-1|.|TRBJ1-1
CASSPLSGVNTEAFF
TGTGCCAGCAGCCCCTTATCCGGGGTGAACACTGAAGCTTTCTTT
>.|TRBV6-5|.|TRBJ2-7
CASSQQGYEQYF
TGTGCCAGCAGCCAACAGGGTTACGAGCAGTACTTC
>.|TRBV19|.|TRBJ1-1
CASSIVSTGNTEAFF
TGTGCCAGTAGTATAGTTTCGACAGGGAACACTGAAGCTTTCTTT